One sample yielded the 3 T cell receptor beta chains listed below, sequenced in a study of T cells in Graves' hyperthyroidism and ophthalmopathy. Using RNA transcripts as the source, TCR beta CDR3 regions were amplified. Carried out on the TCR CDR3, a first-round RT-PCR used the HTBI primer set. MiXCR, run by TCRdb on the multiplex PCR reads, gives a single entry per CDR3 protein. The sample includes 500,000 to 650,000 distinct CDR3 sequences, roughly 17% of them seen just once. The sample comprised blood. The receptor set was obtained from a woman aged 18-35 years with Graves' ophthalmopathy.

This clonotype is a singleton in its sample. DNA for the CDR3: TGTGCCAGCAGCCGAACCCGGACAGCAAGCCCTAACTATGGCTACACCTTC. Translation gives CASSRTRTASPNYGYTF. The V call is TRBV4-2, the J call TRBJ1-2, with a weak D call TRBD1 (6 bases). V gave up 4 bases and J gave up 0 bases, with 18 bases separating them. The CDR3 length is 17 residues. Germline assignment: CDR1 LGHNA and CDR2 YNFKEQ.

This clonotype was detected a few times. The CDR3 sequence: CASSVGSGQVQFGYTF. The CDR3 DNA is TGTGCCAGCAGCGTAGGGTCCGGGCAGGTCCAGTTCGGCTACACCTTC. The chain employs TRBV9 and TRBJ1-2; D is uncertain. Trimming removed 0 bases from V and 8 bases from J, with 20 bases in between. Germline V lookup: CDR1 SGDLS, CDR2 YYNGEE. There are 16 residues in the CDR3.

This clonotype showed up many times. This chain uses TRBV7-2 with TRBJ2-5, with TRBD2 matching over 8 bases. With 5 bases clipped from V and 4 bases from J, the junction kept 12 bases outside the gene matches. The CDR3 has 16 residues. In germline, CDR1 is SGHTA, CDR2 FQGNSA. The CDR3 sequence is CASSPGRAGDLETQYF. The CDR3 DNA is TGTGCCAGCAGCCCTGGGCGAGCGGGGGATCTAGAGACCCAGTACTTC.